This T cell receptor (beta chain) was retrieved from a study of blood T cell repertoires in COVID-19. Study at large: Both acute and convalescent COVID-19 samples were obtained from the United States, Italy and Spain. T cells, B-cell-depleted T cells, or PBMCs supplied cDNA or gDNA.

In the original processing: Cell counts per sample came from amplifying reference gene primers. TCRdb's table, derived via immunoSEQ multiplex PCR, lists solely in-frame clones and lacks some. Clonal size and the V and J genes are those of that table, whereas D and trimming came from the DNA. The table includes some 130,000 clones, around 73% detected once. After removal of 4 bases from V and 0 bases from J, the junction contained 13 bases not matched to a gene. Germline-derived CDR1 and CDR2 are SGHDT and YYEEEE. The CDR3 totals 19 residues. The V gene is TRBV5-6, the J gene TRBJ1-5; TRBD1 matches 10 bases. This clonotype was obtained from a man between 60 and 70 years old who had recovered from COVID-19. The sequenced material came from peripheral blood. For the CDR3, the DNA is TGTGCCAGCAGCCAAAAACGGACAGGGGGTGTTTATAGCAATCAGCCCCAGCATTTT. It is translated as CASSQKRTGGVYSNQPQHF. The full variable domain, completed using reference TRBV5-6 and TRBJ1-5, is DAGVTQSPTHLIKTRGQQVTLRCSPKSGHDTVSWYQQALGQGPQFIFQYYEEEERQRGNFPDRFSGHQFPNYSSELNVNALLLGDSALYLCASSQKRTGGVYSNQPQHFGDGTRLSIL.